Presented here are 11 T cell receptor beta chains from one specimen sequenced in a study of shared clonotypes between healthy human individuals. The repertoire was sequenced with immunoSEQ multiplex PCR; TCRdb's copy has only in-frame clones and lacks some. The data hold roughly 770,000 clones, with about 97% observed a single time. Naive CD8 populations comprised CD45RO-negative cells positively selected for CCR7, excluding terminally differentiated effector memory CD45RA+ cells. The sample consisted of naive CD8+ T cells sorted from blood. These receptors were taken from a man aged 25-45 years in good health.

The rearrangement links TRBV20-1 to TRBJ2-7; TRBD1 matches at 7 bases. The germline CDR1 and CDR2 sequences are DFQATT and SNEGSKA (reference sequence). J was trimmed by 6 bases and V by 6 bases; bases with no gene match: 5. This CDR3 is built from 11 residues. The CDR3 coding sequence is TGCAGTGCAAAGAGACAGGGCGAGCAGTACTTC. As protein: CSAKRQGEQYF.

This sequence joins TRBV25-1 and TRBJ2-2, with D perhaps TRBD2 (6 bases). The CDR3 has 16 amino acids. Trimming took 1 base from V and 8 from J, leaving 17 bases between them. Germline V lookup: CDR1 MGHDK, CDR2 SYGVNS. DNA of the CDR3: TGTGCCAGCAGTGAATTGGGGACTTGGCTAGGGGGGGAGCTGTTTTTT. The encoded protein is CASSELGTWLGGELFF.

The rearrangement links TRBV9 to TRBJ2-3; 10 bases align to TRBD2. CDR1 is SGDLS, CDR2 YYNGEE, per germline. CDR3 length equals 15 residues. V shed 3 bases and J 6 bases; nucleotides not matched to a gene: 7. CDR3 DNA sequence: TGTGCCAGCAGCGCAACTAGCGGGATGTCGGATACGCAGTATTTT. Its protein is CASSATSGMSDTQYF.

The V gene is TRBV28, the J gene TRBJ2-7; possible D gene TRBD2, 6 bases. Trimming pared 5 bases from V and 2 bases from J, leaving 13 bases between. Germline assignment: CDR1 MDHEN and CDR2 SYDVKM. CDR3 size: 14 residues. The CDR3 DNA follows: TGTGCCAGCAGTAGCGGGTCCCTGACCTACGAGCAGTACTTC. Protein: CASSSGSLTYEQYF.

In its sample, this clone was seen once. The rearrangement uses TRBV5-1 and TRBJ2-1; TRBD2 agrees at 7 bases. CDR3 size: 14 residues. Germline V lookup: CDR1 SGHRS, CDR2 YFSETQ. Trimming at V came to 0 bases and at J to 4 bases, leaving 1 base not matched to a gene. The CDR3 here is CASSLEAGYNEQFF. The CDR3 nucleotides are TGCGCCAGCAGCTTGGAAGCGGGATACAATGAGCAGTTCTTC.

This chain connects TRBV13 to TRBJ2-5; 9 nucleotides align to TRBD1. The CDR3 runs to 15 residues. CDR1 and CDR2 from the germline V gene are PRHDT and FYEKMQ (reference sequence). The ends lost 5 bases at V and 1 base at J; junction bases unmatched: 5. CDR3 nucleotide sequence: TGTGCCAGCAGCCAACCGGGACAGGGCCAAGAGACCCAGTACTTC. Protein sequence: CASSQPGQGQETQYF.

The chain joins TRBV27 to TRBJ2-7; 7 bases align to TRBD1. The V gene's germline CDR1 is MNHEY and CDR2 SMNVEV (reference sequence). The CDR3 contains 14 residues. J gave up 2 bases and V 2 bases, and 3 bases lay outside the gene matches. DNA of the CDR3: TGTGCCAGCAGTTTAGCCGGGACAGCCTACGAGCAGTACTTC. Translating gives CASSLAGTAYEQYF.

The chain carries TRBV6-1 and TRBJ2-2; D remains unclear. The CDR3 length is 15 residues. V was clipped by 6 bases and J by 0 bases, with 11 bases between them. Germline V gives CDR1 MNHNS, CDR2 SASEGT. The CDR3 nucleotides are TGTGCCAGCAGCCAACATAGCCCGAACACCGGGGAGCTGTTTTTT. The encoded protein is CASSQHSPNTGELFF.

The rearrangement links TRBV27 to TRBJ2-5, with TRBD1 matching 10 bases. The CDR3 consists of 16 residues. The V and J ends lost 6 bases and 5 bases, in that order; junction bases with no gene match: 12. Germline assignment: CDR1 MNHEY and CDR2 SMNVEV (reference sequence). The CDR3 DNA sequence: TGTGCCAGCAGCTACCGACGACAGGGGGCTGGGGAGACCCAGTACTTC. Translated: CASSYRRQGAGETQYF.

This chain joins TRBV4-1 and TRBJ2-1, with D unclear. The V gene's germline CDR1 is MGHRA and CDR2 YSYEKL. The CDR3 sequence is 13 residues long. Trimming took off 0 bases at V and 10 bases at J, with 10 bases between the two ends. CDR3 region: CASSQDSRPEQFF. CDR3 bases: TGCGCCAGCAGCCAAGATTCGCGACCAGAGCAGTTCTTC.

The rearrangement uses TRBV2 and TRBJ2-7; D may be TRBD1 (6 bases). The length of the CDR3 is 14 residues. Germline CDR1 is SNHLY and CDR2 is FYNNEI. V was cut by 6 bases and J by 5 bases, with 17 bases left in between. The CDR3 loop reads CASREQGFLHEQYF. Written as DNA, the CDR3 is TGTGCCAGCAGGGAACAGGGATTTCTTCACGAGCAGTACTTC.